The rows below give T cell receptor beta chains drawn from one sample of a study of blood T cell repertoires in COVID-19. The repertoire was sequenced with immunoSEQ multiplex PCR; TCRdb's copy has only in-frame clones and lacks some. Of around 400,000 clones detected, roughly nine tenths appear once; the ten largest clones hold more than 1%. The sample comprised peripheral blood. The source is a middle-aged man with acute or convalescent COVID-19. CDR3s include the opening cysteine and the closing phenylalanine or tryptophan. A D gene is named only where the DNA matches it firmly. Clone size is shown for a subset of rows, as once, few, many or a class of expanded clone.

d_call	clone_size	v_call	j_call	cdr3_nt	cdr3_aa
TRBD1	.	TRBV2	TRBJ2-7	TGTGCTTCCGGGACAGGAAGTACGAGCCAGTACTTC	CASGTGSTSQYF
.	.	TRBV19	TRBJ1-6	TGTGCCAGTAGTATCGTGGGGAGGAATTCACCCCTCCACTTT	CASSIVGRNSPLHF
.	.	TRBV4-1	TRBJ1-1	TGCGCCAGCAGCCAAGATAGGGCCAGGGCTGGCGAAGCTTTCTTT	CASSQDRARAGEAFF
TRBD1	.	TRBV24-1	TRBJ1-4	TGTGCCACCAGTGCCAGGGACAGAACCAATGAAAAACTGTTTTTT	CATSARDRTNEKLFF
TRBD1	.	TRBV7-9	TRBJ2-7	TGTGCCAGCAGCTCAGGACAGGCCTCCTACGAGCAGTACTTC	CASSSGQASYEQYF
.	.	TRBV27	TRBJ1-1	TGTGCCAGCAGTTTATCAGGCGGCAGGGTGAACACTGAAGCTTTCTTT	CASSLSGGRVNTEAFF
.	.	TRBV7-2	TRBJ1-6	TGTGCCAGCAGCTTAGTCCGGGCAGGGTCCTATAATTCACCCCTCCACTTT	CASSLVRAGSYNSPLHF
.	few	TRBV6-5	TRBJ2-6	TGTGCCAGCAGCTCACAGGACTCTGGGGCCAACGTCCTGACTTTC	CASSSQDSGANVLTF
TRBD1	.	TRBV10-3	TRBJ1-5	TGTGCCATCAGTGAGCGCAGGGGGGTTCAGCCCCAGCATTTT	CAISERRGVQPQHF
.	.	TRBV7-9	TRBJ2-4	TGTGCCAGCAGCGCCAAACCAGGGGACCCCAAAAACATTCAGTACTTC	CASSAKPGDPKNIQYF
.	few	TRBV24-1	TRBJ1-3	TGTGCCACCAGTGATCCAACTTCTAGCTCTGGAAACACCATATATTTT	CATSDPTSSSGNTIYF
.	.	TRBV7-6	TRBJ2-7	TGTGCCAGCAGCCCCCAGGTACGGGGGGCGGATTACGAGCAGTACTTC	CASSPQVRGADYEQYF
TRBD1	once	TRBV6-5	TRBJ1-1	TGTGCCAGCAATAACAGGGGGCGCGGGGTGACTGAAGCTTTCTTT	CASNNRGRGVTEAFF
TRBD1	.	TRBV5-1	TRBJ2-5	TGCGCCAGCAGCTTGGTGTTGACAGGGAGTGGAGAGACCCAGTACTTC	CASSLVLTGSGETQYF
TRBD1	.	TRBV29-1	TRBJ1-2	TGCAGCGTTGAGGCCCGGGACAGGGGGCGAATCTATGGCTACACCTTC	CSVEARDRGRIYGYTF
.	.	TRBV7-2	TRBJ2-7	TGTGCCAGCAGCTTAGCCCCCTTCTACGAGCAGTACTTC	CASSLAPFYEQYF
TRBD2	.	TRBV4-1	TRBJ2-3	TGCGCCAGCAGCCAGGGACTAGCGGCAGATACGCAGTATTTT	CASSQGLAADTQYF
.	.	TRBV28	TRBJ1-2	TGTGCCAGCAGTTTAAAGTGGGGGGGGACGTCTTATGGCTACACCTTC	CASSLKWGGTSYGYTF
.	.	TRBV27	TRBJ2-1	TGTGCCAGCAGTCCACCCCGGGACTTTTCCTACAATGAGCAGTTCTTC	CASSPPRDFSYNEQFF
.	.	TRBV6-5	TRBJ1-2	TGTGCCAGCAGTTCCAATGTCCCCTATGGCTACACCTTC	CASSSNVPYGYTF
.	.	TRBV5-4	TRBJ1-2	TGTGCCAGCAGCTTTCAGGGGAGACATGGCTACACCTTC	CASSFQGRHGYTF
TRBD1	.	TRBV6-4	TRBJ1-1	TGTGCCAGCAGATTAGAGGACAGGGTGGACACTGAAGCTTTCTTT	CASRLEDRVDTEAFF
.	.	TRBV7-6	TRBJ2-1	TGTGCCAGCAGCTTCGGTTCGGCGGGGATCCCCAGGGAGCAGTTCTTC	CASSFGSAGIPREQFF
.	.	TRBV29-1	TRBJ1-2	TGCAGCGCGAGGGGTAACTATGGCTACACCTTC	CSARGNYGYTF
TRBD1	.	TRBV6-6	TRBJ1-1	TGTGCCAGCAGTCCCTTGGACAGGGGAGTAATGAACACTGAAGCTTTCTTT	CASSPLDRGVMNTEAFF
.	.	TRBV6-6	TRBJ2-3	TGTGCCAGCAGGGGGCAGGGTGGCACAGATACGCAGTATTTT	CASRGQGGTDTQYF
TRBD1	.	TRBV24-1	TRBJ2-7	TGTGCCACCAGTGATGGGACAGGGGGTTACGAGCAGTACTTC	CATSDGTGGYEQYF